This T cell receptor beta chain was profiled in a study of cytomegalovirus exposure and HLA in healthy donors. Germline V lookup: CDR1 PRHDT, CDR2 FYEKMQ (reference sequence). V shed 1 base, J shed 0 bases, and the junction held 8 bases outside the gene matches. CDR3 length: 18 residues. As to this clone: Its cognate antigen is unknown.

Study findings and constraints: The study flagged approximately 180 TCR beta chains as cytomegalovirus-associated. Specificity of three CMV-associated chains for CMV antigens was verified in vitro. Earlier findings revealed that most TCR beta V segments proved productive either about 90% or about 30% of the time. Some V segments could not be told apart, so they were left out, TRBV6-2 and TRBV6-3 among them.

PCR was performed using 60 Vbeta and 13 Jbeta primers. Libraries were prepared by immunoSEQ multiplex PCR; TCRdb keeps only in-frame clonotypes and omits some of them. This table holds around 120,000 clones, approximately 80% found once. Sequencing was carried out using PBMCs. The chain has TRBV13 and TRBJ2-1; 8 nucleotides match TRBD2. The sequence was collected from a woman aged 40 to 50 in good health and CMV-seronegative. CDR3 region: CASSLAGFGGDSYNEQFF. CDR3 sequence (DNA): TGTGCCAGCAGCTTAGCGGGGTTCGGGGGGGACTCCTACAATGAGCAGTTCTTC.